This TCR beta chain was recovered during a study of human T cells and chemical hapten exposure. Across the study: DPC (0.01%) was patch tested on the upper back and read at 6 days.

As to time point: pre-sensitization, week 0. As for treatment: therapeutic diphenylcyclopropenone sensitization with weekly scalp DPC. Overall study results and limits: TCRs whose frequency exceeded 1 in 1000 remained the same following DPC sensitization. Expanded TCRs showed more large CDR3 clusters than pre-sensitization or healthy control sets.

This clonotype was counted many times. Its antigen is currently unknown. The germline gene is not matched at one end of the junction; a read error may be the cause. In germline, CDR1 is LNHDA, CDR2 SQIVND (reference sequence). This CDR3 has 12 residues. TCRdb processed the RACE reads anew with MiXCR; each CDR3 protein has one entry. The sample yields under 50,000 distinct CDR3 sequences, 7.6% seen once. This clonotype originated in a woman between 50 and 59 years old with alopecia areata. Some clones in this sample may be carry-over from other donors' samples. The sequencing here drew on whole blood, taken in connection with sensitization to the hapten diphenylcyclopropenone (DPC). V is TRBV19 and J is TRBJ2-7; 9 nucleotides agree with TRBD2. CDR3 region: CASTPPAGGPHF. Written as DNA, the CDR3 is TGTGCCAGTACCCCTCCCGCGGGAGGGCCTCACTTC.